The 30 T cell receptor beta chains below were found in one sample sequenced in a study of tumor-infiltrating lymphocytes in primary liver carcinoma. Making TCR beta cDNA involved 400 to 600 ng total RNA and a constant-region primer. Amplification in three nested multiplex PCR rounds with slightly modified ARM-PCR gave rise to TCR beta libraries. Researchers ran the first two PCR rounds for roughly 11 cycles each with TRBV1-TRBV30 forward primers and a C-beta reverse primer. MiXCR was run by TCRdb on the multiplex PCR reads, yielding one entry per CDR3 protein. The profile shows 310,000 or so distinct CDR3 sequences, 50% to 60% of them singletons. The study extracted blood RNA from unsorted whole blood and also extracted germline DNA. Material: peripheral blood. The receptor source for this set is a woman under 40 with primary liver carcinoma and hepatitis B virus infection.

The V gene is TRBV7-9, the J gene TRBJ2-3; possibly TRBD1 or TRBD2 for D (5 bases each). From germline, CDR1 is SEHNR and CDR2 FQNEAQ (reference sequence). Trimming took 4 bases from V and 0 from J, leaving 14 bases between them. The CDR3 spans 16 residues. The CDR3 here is CASSSARGVSTDTQYF. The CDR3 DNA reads TGTGCCAGCAGCTCGGCGCGAGGGGTTAGCACAGATACGCAGTATTTT.

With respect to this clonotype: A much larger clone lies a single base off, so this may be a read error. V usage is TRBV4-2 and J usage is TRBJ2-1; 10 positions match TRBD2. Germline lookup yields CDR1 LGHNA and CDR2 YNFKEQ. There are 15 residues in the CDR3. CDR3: CASSQWTSGDNEQIF. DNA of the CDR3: TGTGCCAGCAGCCAATGGACTAGCGGAGACAATGAGCAGATCTTC.

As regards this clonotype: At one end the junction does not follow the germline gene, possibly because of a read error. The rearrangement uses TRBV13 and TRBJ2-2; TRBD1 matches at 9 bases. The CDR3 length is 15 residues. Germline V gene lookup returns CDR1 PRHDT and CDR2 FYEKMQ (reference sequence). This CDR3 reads CAGSFGQGFSGELFF. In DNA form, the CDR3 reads TGTGCCGGCAGCTTTGGACAGGGGTTTTCCGGGGAGCTGTTTTTT.

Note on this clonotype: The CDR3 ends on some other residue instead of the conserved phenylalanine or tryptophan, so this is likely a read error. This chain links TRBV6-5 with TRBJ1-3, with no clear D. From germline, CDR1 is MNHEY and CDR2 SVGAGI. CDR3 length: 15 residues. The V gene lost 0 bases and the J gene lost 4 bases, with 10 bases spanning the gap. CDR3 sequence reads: CASSYSMKTGNTIYS. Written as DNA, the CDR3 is TGTGCCAGCAGTTACTCTATGAAGACGGGAAACACCATATATTCT.

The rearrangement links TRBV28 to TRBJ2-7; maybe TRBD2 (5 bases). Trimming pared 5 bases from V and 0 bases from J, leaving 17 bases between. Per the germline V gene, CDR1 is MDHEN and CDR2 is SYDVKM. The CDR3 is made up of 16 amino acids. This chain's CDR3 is CASSPGLGSRSYEQYF. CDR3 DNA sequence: TGTGCCAGCAGTCCGGGGTTAGGGTCGCGCTCCTACGAGCAGTACTTC. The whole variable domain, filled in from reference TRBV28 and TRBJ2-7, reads DVKVTQSSRYLVKRTGEKVFLECVQDMDHENMFWYRQDPGLGLRLIYFSYDVKMKEKGDIPEGYSVSREKKERFSLILESASTNQTSMYLCASSPGLGSRSYEQYFGPGTRLTVT.

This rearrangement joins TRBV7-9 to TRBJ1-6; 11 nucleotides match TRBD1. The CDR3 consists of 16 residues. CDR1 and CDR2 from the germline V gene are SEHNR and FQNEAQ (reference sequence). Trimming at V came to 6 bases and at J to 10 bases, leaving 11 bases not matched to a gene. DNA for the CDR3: TGTGCCAGCAGGGGTACCGGGACAGGGGGTCACTCACCCCTCCACTTT. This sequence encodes CASRGTGTGGHSPLHF.

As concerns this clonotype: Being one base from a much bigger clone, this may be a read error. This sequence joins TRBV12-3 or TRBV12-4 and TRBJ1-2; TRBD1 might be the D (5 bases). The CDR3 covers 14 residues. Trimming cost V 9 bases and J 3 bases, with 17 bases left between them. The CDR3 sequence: CARTLRGRDYGYTF. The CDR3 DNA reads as TGTGCCAGGACCCTAAGGGGCAGGGACTATGGCTACACCTTC.

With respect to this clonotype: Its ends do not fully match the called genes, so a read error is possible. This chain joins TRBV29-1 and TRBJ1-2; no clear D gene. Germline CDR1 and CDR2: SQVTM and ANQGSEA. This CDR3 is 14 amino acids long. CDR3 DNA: TGCAACGTTGCGGCCCAACTGCACCAGTATGGCTACACCTTC. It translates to CNVAAQLHQYGYTF.

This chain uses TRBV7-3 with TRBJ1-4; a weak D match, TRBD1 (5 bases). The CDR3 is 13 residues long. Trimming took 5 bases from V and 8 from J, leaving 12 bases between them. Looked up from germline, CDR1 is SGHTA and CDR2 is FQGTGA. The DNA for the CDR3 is TGTGCCAGCAGCCGGGACCCTGGGGAAAAACTGTTTTTT. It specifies CASSRDPGEKLFF. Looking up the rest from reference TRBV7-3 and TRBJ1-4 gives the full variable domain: GAGVSQTPSNKVTEKGKYVELRCDPISGHTALYWYRQSLGQGPEFLIYFQGTGAADDSGLPNDRFFAVRPEGSVSTLKIQRTERGDSAVYLCASSRDPGEKLFFGSGTQLSVL.

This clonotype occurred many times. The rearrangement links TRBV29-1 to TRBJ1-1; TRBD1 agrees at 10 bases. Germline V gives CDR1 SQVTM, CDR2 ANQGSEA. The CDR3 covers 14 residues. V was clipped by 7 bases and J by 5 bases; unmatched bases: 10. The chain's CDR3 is CSADSGQGWTEAFF. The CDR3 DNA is TGCAGCGCCGACTCGGGACAGGGGTGGACTGAAGCTTTCTTT.

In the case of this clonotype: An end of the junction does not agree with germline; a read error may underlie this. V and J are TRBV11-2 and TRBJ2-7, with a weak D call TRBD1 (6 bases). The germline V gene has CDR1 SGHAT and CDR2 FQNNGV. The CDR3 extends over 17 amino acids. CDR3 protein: CVSSITGGGSWIYEQYF. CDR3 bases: TGTGTCAGCAGTATCACGGGTGGGGGCTCTTGGATCTACGAGCAGTACTTC.

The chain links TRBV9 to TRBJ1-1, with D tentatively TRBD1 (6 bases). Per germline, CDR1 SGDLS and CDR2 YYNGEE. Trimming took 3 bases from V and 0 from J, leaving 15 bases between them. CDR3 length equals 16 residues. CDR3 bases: TGTGCCAGCAGCGGGTTGTTAACAGGGATGAACACTGAAGCTTTCTTT. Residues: CASSGLLTGMNTEAFF. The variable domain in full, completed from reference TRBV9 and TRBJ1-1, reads DSGVTQTPKHLITATGQRVTLRCSPRSGDLSVYWYQQSLDQGLQFLIQYYNGEERAKGNILERFSAQQFPDLHSELNLSSLELGDSALYFCASSGLLTGMNTEAFFGQGTRLTVV.

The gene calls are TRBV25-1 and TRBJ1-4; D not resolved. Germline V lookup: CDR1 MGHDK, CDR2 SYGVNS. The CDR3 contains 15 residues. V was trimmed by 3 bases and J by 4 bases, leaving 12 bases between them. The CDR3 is CASSDYVRSNEKLFF. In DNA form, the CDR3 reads TGTGCCAGCAGTGATTACGTCAGGAGTAATGAAAAACTGTTTTTT. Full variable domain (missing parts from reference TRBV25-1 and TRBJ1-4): EADIYQTPRYLVIGTGKKITLECSQTMGHDKMYWYQQDPGMELHLIHYSYGVNSTEKGDLSSESTVSRIRTEHFPLTLESARPSHTSQYLCASSDYVRSNEKLFFGSGTQLSVL.

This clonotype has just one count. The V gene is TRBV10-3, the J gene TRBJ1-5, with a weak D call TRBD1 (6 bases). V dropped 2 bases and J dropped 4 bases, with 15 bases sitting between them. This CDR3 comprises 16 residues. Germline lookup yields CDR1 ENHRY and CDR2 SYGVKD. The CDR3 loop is CAISEPQGLKNQPQHF. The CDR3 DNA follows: TGTGCCATCAGTGAGCCGCAGGGGCTAAAGAATCAGCCCCAGCATTTT.

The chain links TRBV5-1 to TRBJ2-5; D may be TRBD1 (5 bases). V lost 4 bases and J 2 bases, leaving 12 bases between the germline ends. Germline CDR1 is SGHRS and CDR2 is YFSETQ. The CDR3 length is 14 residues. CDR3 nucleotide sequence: TGCGCCAGCAGCGACGGACACGGACAAGAGACCCAGTACTTC. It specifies CASSDGHGQETQYF.

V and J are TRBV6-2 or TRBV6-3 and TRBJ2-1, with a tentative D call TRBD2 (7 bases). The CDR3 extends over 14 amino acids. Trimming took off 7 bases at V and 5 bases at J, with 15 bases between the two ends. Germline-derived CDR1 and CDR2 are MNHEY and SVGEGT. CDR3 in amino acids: CASNRGGTHNEQFF. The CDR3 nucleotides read TGTGCCAGCAACCGCGGGGGCACCCACAATGAGCAGTTCTTC.

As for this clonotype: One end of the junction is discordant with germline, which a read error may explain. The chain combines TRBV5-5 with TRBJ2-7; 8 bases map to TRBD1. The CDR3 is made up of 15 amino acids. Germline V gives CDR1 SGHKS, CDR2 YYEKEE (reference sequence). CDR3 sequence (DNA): TGTGCCTGCAGCTTGGACGGGACAGGAGCCTACGAGCAGTACTTC. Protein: CACSLDGTGAYEQYF. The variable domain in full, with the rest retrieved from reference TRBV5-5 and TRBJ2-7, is DAGVTQSPTHLIKTRGQQVTLRCSPISGHKSVSWYQQVLGQGPQFIFQYYEKEERGRGNFPDRFSARQFPNYSSELNVNALLLGDSALYLCACSLDGTGAYEQYFGPGTRLTVT.

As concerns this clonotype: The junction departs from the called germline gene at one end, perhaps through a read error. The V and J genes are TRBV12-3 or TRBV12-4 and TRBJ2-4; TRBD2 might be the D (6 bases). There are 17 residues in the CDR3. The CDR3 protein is CAGSPSGLLIAKNIQYF. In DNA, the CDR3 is TGTGCCGGCAGTCCCTCGGGACTTCTGATAGCCAAAAACATTCAGTACTTC.

CDR3 amino acids: CASRSDRTGSGNTIYF. In nucleotides, the CDR3 is TGTGCCAGCAGATCCGACAGGACCGGCTCTGGAAACACCATATATTTT. This chain joins TRBV6-5 and TRBJ1-3, with D tentatively TRBD1 (6 bases). The V gene lost 6 bases and the J gene lost 0 bases, with 15 bases spanning the gap. CDR1 and CDR2 from the germline V gene are MNHEY and SVGAGI. The CDR3 is 16 amino acids.

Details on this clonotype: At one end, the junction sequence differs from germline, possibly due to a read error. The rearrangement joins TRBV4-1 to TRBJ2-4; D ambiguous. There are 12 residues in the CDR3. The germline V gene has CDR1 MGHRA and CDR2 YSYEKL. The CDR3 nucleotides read TGCACCAGCAGCCCCCATCAAAACATTCAGTACTTC. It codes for CTSSPHQNIQYF.

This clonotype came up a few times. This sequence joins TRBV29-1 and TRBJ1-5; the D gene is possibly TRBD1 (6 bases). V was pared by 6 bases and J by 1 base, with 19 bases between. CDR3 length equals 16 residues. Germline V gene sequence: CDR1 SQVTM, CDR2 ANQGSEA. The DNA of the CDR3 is TGCAGCGTCGGGGGGGGGGCCGGGGGGAGCAATCAGCCCCAGCATTTT. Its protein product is CSVGGGAGGSNQPQHF. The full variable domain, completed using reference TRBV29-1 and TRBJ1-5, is SAVISQKPSRDICQRGTSLTIQCQVDSQVTMMFWYRQQPGQSLTLIATANQGSEATYESGFVIDKFPISRPNLTFSTLTVSNMSPEDSSIYLCSVGGGAGGSNQPQHFGDGTRLSIL.

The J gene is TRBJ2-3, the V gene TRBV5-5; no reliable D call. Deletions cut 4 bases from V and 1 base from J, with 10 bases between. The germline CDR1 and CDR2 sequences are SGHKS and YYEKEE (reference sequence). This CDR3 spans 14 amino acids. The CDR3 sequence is CASSPYGGTDTQYF. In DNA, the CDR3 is TGTGCCAGCAGCCCATATGGGGGCACAGATACGCAGTATTTT.

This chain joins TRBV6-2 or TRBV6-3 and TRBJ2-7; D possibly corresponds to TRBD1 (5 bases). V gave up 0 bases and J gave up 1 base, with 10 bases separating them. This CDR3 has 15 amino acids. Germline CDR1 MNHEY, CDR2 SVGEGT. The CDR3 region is CASSYSGLPSYEQYF. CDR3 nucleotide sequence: TGTGCCAGCAGTTACTCGGGGCTTCCTTCCTACGAGCAGTACTTC.

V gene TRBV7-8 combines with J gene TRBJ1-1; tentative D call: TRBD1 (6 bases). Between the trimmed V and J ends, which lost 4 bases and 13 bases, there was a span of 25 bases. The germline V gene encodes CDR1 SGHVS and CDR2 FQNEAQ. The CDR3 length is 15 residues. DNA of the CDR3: TGTGCCAGCAGCTCCCGATTCCAGGGGACTTACATGGTTTTCTTT. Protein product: CASSSRFQGTYMVFF.

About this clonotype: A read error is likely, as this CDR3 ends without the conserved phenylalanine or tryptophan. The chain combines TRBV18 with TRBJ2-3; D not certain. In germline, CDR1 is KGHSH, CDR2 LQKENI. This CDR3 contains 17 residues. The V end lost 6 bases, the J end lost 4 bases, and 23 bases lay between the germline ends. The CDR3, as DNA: TGTGCCAGCTCCGAAGTCCCTATTTCGGGTGTAGCAGATACGCAGTATTCT. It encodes CASSEVPISGVADTQYS.

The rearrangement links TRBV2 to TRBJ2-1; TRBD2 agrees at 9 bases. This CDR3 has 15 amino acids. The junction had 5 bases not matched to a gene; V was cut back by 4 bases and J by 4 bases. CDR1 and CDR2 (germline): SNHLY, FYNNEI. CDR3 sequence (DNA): TGTGCCAGCAGTGGTCGGCTAGCGGGGTACAATGAGCAGTTCTTC. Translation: CASSGRLAGYNEQFF.

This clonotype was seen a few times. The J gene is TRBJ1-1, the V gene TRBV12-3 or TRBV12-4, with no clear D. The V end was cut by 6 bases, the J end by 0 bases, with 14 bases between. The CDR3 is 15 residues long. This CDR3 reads CASREQNLMNTEAFF. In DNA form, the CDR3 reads TGTGCCAGCAGAGAACAGAATTTAATGAACACTGAAGCTTTCTTT.

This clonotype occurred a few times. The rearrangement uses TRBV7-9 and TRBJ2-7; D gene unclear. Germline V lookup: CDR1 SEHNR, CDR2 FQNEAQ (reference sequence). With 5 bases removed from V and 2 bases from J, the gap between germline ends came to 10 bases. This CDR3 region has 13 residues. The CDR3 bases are TGTGCCAGCAGCCCCTGGGGTACCTACGAGCAGTACTTC. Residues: CASSPWGTYEQYF. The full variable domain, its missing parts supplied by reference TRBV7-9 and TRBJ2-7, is DTGVSQNPRHKITKRGQNVTFRCDPISEHNRLYWYRQTLGQGPEFLTYFQNEAQLEKSRLLSDRFSAERPKGSFSTLEIQRTEQGDSAMYLCASSPWGTYEQYFGPGTRLTVT.

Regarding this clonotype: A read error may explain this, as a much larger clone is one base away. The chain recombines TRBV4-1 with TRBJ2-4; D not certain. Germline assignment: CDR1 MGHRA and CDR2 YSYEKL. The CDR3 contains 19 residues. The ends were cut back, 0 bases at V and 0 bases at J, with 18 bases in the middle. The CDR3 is CASSQDPGGIDLAKNIQYF. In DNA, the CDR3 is TGCGCCAGCAGCCAAGATCCCGGCGGTATTGATTTAGCCAAAAACATTCAGTACTTC.

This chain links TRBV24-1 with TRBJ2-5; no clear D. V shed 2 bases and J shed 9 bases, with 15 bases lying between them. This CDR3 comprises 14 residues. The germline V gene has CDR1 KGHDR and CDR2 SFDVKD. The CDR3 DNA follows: TGTGCCACCAGTGATTCCGGGCTCCGAGGTGCCCAGTACTTC. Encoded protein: CATSDSGLRGAQYF.